The sequence of this TCR beta chain was determined in a study of tumor-infiltrating lymphocytes in oesophageal squamous cell carcinoma. Each CDR3 protein gets one entry after TCRdb re-called the PCR reads with MiXCR. Of 9,500 to 13,000 distinct CDR3 sequences listed, approximately 62% are singletons. Germline V gene data show CDR1 as SGHTA and CDR2 as FQGNSA. The CDR3 extends over 14 amino acids. Germline trimming cut 5 bases from V and 3 bases from J; bases unmatched to any gene: 5. The clonotype originates from a male donor with esophageal squamous cell carcinoma. V and J are TRBV7-2 and TRBJ2-7; 9 bases line up with TRBD1. Sample: esophageal tumor tissue. The CDR3 loop reads CASSRQGGVYEQYF. The CDR3 region has the DNA TGTGCCAGCAGCCGACAGGGGGGAGTCTACGAGCAGTACTTC. Full variable domain (remainder filled in from reference TRBV7-2 and TRBJ2-7): GAGVSQSPSNKVTEKGKDVELRCDPISGHTALYWYRQSLGQGLEFLIYFQGNSAPDKSGLPSDRFSAERTGGSVSTLTIQRTQQEDSAVYLCASSRQGGVYEQYFGPGTRLTVT.